Shown below are 5 T cell receptor beta chains from a single sample sequenced in a study of patients and donors after allogeneic stem cell transplantation. TCRdb re-called the RT-PCR reads through MiXCR, storing one row per CDR3 protein. The table lists some 960,000 distinct CDR3 sequences, 15% to 20% of them singletons. The sequenced material came from blood, either unsorted or a sorted T cell fraction (not recorded which). The receptors originated from a human donor who was either an allogeneic HSCT recipient or a stem cell or donor lymphocyte infusion donor (not recorded which). It is not recorded whose cells these are; they may come from a transplant donor.

The chain is built from TRBV5-6 and TRBJ2-2, with 10 bases lining up with TRBD2. Germline V gene lookup returns CDR1 SGHDT and CDR2 YYEEEE. The CDR3 length is 17 residues. With V trimmed by 0 bases and J by 6 bases, 8 bases remained unmatched. In DNA, the CDR3 is TGTGCCAGCAGCTTGGACCTAGCGGGAGCGATCGCCGGGGAGCTGTTTTTT. Translating it yields CASSLDLAGAIAGELFF.

The chain links TRBV30 to TRBJ1-5, with a weak D call TRBD1 (5 bases). The CDR3 runs 13 residues. V lost 3 bases and J lost 4, with 10 bases in between. Germline CDR1 is GTSNPN and CDR2 is SVGIG (reference sequence). This CDR3 is CAWSLQGNQPQHF. DNA for the CDR3: TGTGCCTGGAGCCTTCAGGGAAATCAGCCCCAGCATTTT.

The sample holds a few counts of this clonotype. This chain joins TRBV20-1 and TRBJ1-6, with TRBD1 matching 7 bases. V was clipped by 5 bases and J by 7 bases; unmatched bases: 8. Germline V gives CDR1 DFQATT, CDR2 SNEGSKA (reference sequence). The CDR3 sequence is 14 residues long. In DNA, the CDR3 is TGCAGTGCTCAACAGGGGACGGGCAATTCACCCCTCCACTTT. Its protein product is CSAQQGTGNSPLHF.

This clonotype was seen repeatedly, ten times or more. The J gene is TRBJ1-6, the V gene TRBV7-9; 7 positions match TRBD1. Germline V gene sequence: CDR1 SEHNR, CDR2 FQNEAQ (reference sequence). Trimming at V came to 4 bases and at J to 5 bases, leaving 2 bases not matched to a gene. The CDR3 sequence is 14 residues long. CDR3 in amino acids: CASSSGTDNSPLHF. In nucleotides, the CDR3 is TGTGCCAGCAGCTCCGGGACAGATAATTCACCCCTCCACTTT.

This clonotype was seen a few times. This sequence joins TRBV29-1 and TRBJ2-3, with TRBD1 as a possible D gene (5 bases). CDR3 size: 16 residues. The germline CDR1 and CDR2 sequences are SQVTM and ANQGSEA. With 6 bases removed from V and 2 bases from J, the gap between germline ends came to 21 bases. The chain's CDR3 is CSVPPMRQWDTDTQYF. The CDR3 bases are TGCAGCGTGCCCCCTATGAGACAGTGGGACACAGATACGCAGTATTTT.